Shown below are 27 T cell receptor beta chains from a single sample sequenced in a study of response to subunit inactivated influenza vaccine. TCRdb independently ran MiXCR on the RT-PCR reads; one entry per CDR3 protein. In the table there are about 180,000 distinct CDR3 sequences, roughly 8.7% of which are singletons. This material consisted of non-naive T cells sorted from PBMCs, taken on the day of vaccination. The origin of the receptors is a man aged 50-59 years who received an inactivated influenza vaccine.

This sequence joins TRBV28 and TRBJ2-3; TRBD1 agrees at 11 bases. Germline V gene sequence: CDR1 MDHEN, CDR2 SYDVKM. The CDR3 is made up of 15 amino acids. V dropped 8 bases and J dropped 1; count of bases not matched to a gene: 5. CDR3 protein: CASSGQGVGTDTQYF. For the CDR3, the DNA is TGTGCCAGCTCGGGACAGGGGGTTGGCACAGATACGCAGTATTTT.

This clonotype was seen only once. J is TRBJ2-7 and V is TRBV3-1; 11 positions agree with TRBD2. The germline CDR1 and CDR2 sequences are LGHDT and YNNKEL (reference sequence). Losses at the gene ends were 7 bases for V and 3 bases for J; bases not matched to a gene: 8. The CDR3 consists of 15 residues. The CDR3 region is CASTHSSGGRYEQYF. The CDR3 DNA is TGTGCCAGCACTCATTCTAGCGGGGGGCGCTACGAGCAGTACTTC.

Ten or more counts support this clonotype. As the CDR3 is not closed by the conserved phenylalanine or tryptophan, this likely results from a read error. The DNA is omitted, as the CDR3 cannot be located on it reliably, and the CDR3 follows TCRdb's listing. This rearrangement joins TRBV4-2 to TRBJ2-1; TRBD2 reflects the table's D call only, with no check against the DNA. A total of 13 residues make up the CDR3, ends included. Germline CDR1 and CDR2: LGHNA and YNFKEQ. The CDR3 region is CASSQKLAGGPDS.

This clonotype was counted between two and nine times. The chain links TRBV6-1 to TRBJ2-5; D remains unclear. The V and J ends lost 7 bases and 1 base respectively, with 7 bases between them. This CDR3 comprises 12 residues. Germline CDR1 is MNHNS and CDR2 is SASEGT. The CDR3 DNA follows: TGTGCCAGCATTGGAAGCCAAGAGACCCAGTACTTC. This translates into CASIGSQETQYF.

This clonotype turned up a few times. The chain carries TRBV11-3 and TRBJ2-7; D may be TRBD2 (5 bases). V lost 0 bases to trimming and J lost 5 bases, with 8 bases between them. Germline CDR1 and CDR2: SGHNT and YENEEA. The CDR3 has 13 residues. In nucleotides, the CDR3 is TGTGCCAGCAGCTTAGATGCGCGGGACGAGCAGTACTTC. Protein product: CASSLDARDEQYF.

The chain links TRBV14 to TRBJ1-1, with D unclear. The CDR3 length is 14 residues. Trimming cost V 0 bases and J 1 base, with 6 bases left between them. CDR1 is SGHDN, CDR2 FVKESK, per germline. DNA of the CDR3: TGTGCCAGCAGCCAAGAGACAAGGAACACTGAAGCTTTCTTT. As protein: CASSQETRNTEAFF.

This clonotype has ten or more counts. The gene calls are TRBV11-3 and TRBJ2-1, with D possibly called TRBD1 or TRBD2 (5 bases each). V lost 5 bases to trimming and J lost 2 bases, with 7 bases between them. Germline lookup yields CDR1 SGHNT and CDR2 YENEEA. The CDR3 has 13 amino acids. The CDR3 loop is CASSLGPYNEQFF. CDR3 in DNA: TGTGCCAGCAGCCTGGGACCCTACAATGAGCAGTTCTTC.

This clonotype was detected only a few times. The rearrangement joins TRBV27 to TRBJ1-1, with D unclear. CDR3 length equals 15 residues. Trimming cost V 5 bases and J 4 bases, with 17 bases left between them. Per germline, CDR1 MNHEY and CDR2 SMNVEV (reference sequence). CDR3 sequence reads: CASSPYAGEGTEAFF. CDR3 nucleotide sequence: TGTGCCAGCAGTCCTTATGCAGGTGAAGGCACTGAAGCTTTCTTT.

This clonotype was counted at least ten times. The rearrangement links TRBV7-2 to TRBJ1-1; the match to TRBD1 covers 7 bases. CDR3 length: 14 amino acids. With V trimmed by 5 bases and J by 6 bases, 9 bases remained unmatched. CDR1 and CDR2 from the germline V gene are SGHTA and FQGNSA. The CDR3 coding sequence is TGTGCCAGCAGCCGAGAGACAGGGCTCCCTGAAGCTTTCTTT. This codes for CASSRETGLPEAFF.

The gene calls are TRBV20-1 and TRBJ1-2; 7 bases agree with TRBD1. CDR1 DFQATT and CDR2 SNEGSKA come from the germline V gene (reference sequence). The CDR3 length is 14 residues. V lost 5 bases and J lost 8; bases outside the gene matches: 14. The CDR3 nucleotides are TGCAGTGCTCACGACCCTACAGGGGCAGGCGGCTACACCTTC. Encoded protein: CSAHDPTGAGGYTF.

This clonotype was picked up a small number of times. The chain employs TRBV11-3 and TRBJ2-3; TRBD2 matches 12 bases. The trim removed 5 bases at V and 3 bases at J, leaving 3 bases unmatched. CDR1 is SGHNT and CDR2 is YENEEA in the germline V gene. CDR3 length: 15 amino acids. CDR3 region: CASSKTSGGTDTQYF. The CDR3 region has the DNA TGTGCCAGCAGCAAAACTAGCGGGGGGACAGATACGCAGTATTTT.

In its sample, this clonotype was seen a few times. The chain uses TRBV6-1 and TRBJ1-1; weak D call: TRBD1 (5 bases). CDR1 and CDR2 from the germline V gene are MNHNS and SASEGT. There are 14 residues in the CDR3. Trimming cost V 6 bases and J 5 bases, with 16 bases left between them. CDR3 sequence: CASSTTARGTEAFF. The CDR3 DNA reads TGTGCCAGCAGCACCACAGCGCGGGGGACTGAAGCTTTCTTT.

This clonotype turned up a few times. The J gene is TRBJ2-1, the V gene TRBV5-1, with 13 bases identical to TRBD2. The CDR3 spans 15 residues. The germline gives CDR1 SGHRS, CDR2 YFSETQ. V gave up 4 bases and J gave up 10 bases; unmatched junction bases: 8. The CDR3 sequence is CASSGTSGRAKEQFF. The DNA for the CDR3 is TGCGCCAGCAGCGGAACTAGCGGGAGGGCCAAGGAGCAGTTCTTC. Using reference TRBV5-1 and TRBJ2-1 for the parts outside the CDR3, the full variable domain is KAGVTQTPRYLIKTRGQQVTLSCSPISGHRSVSWYQQTPGQGLQFLFEYFSETQRNKGNFPGRFSGRQFSNSRSEMNVSTLELGDSALYLCASSGTSGRAKEQFFGPGTRLTVL.

Many counts were recorded for this clonotype. V and J are TRBV5-1 and TRBJ2-2, with no clear D. The germline V and J ends were trimmed by 0 bases and 3 bases, with 9 bases remaining between them. Per the germline V gene, CDR1 is SGHRS and CDR2 is YFSETQ. There are 15 residues in the CDR3. CDR3 amino acids: CASSLAVQDTGELFF. The CDR3 DNA follows: TGCGCCAGCAGCTTGGCCGTACAAGACACCGGGGAGCTGTTTTTT.

This clonotype showed up just a few times. This chain links TRBV3-1 with TRBJ2-5, with D possibly matching TRBD2 (6 bases). Per germline, CDR1 LGHDT and CDR2 YNNKEL (reference sequence). V was clipped by 4 bases and J by 4 bases, with 16 bases between them. The CDR3 runs 15 residues. The CDR3 DNA reads as TGTGCCAGCAGCCCCCGGCGGAGGGCGGGAGAGACCCAGTACTTC. It encodes CASSPRRRAGETQYF.

The rearrangement uses TRBV5-5 and TRBJ2-4; possible D gene TRBD2, 6 bases. Trimming took 1 base from V and 9 from J, leaving 14 bases between them. The CDR3 covers 14 residues. CDR1 is SGHKS, CDR2 YYEKEE, per germline (reference sequence). The CDR3, as DNA: TGTGCCAGCAGCTTGAGCCCGGGGGTAGTCATTCAGTACTTC. Its protein product is CASSLSPGVVIQYF.

This clonotype showed up just a few times. The chain is built from TRBV20-1 and TRBJ2-7, with 12 positions matching TRBD2. Looked up from germline, CDR1 is DFQATT and CDR2 is SNEGSKA (reference sequence). The J segment lost 2 bases and the V segment lost 6 bases, leaving 5 bases of the junction unmatched. The CDR3 runs 14 residues. The CDR3 loop is CSANLAGGTYEQYF. The CDR3, as DNA: TGCAGTGCCAATCTAGCGGGGGGGACCTACGAGCAGTACTTC.

This clonotype showed up just a few times. V gene TRBV29-1 combines with J gene TRBJ2-1, with 12 bases aligning to TRBD1. CDR1 and CDR2 (germline): SQVTM, ANQGSEA. The CDR3 sequence is 15 residues long. J lost 7 bases, V lost 7 bases, and 11 bases had no gene match. DNA of the CDR3: TGCAGCGGGGACCCCGGGACAGGGGGCGGGAATGAGCAGTTCTTC. Amino acid sequence: CSGDPGTGGGNEQFF.

This clonotype was detected many times. The rearrangement uses TRBV7-9 and TRBJ1-1, with a tentative D call TRBD1 (5 bases). CDR3 size: 15 residues. With 5 bases removed from V and 4 bases from J, the gap between germline ends came to 17 bases. Per germline, CDR1 SEHNR and CDR2 FQNEAQ (reference sequence). The CDR3: CASSDNRSPITEAFF. In nucleotides, the CDR3 is TGTGCCAGCAGCGATAACAGGTCTCCGATCACTGAAGCTTTCTTT. The complete variable domain, with remaining parts taken from reference TRBV7-9 and TRBJ1-1, reads DTGVSQNPRHKITKRGQNVTFRCDPISEHNRLYWYRQTLGQGPEFLTYFQNEAQLEKSRLLSDRFSAERPKGSFSTLEIQRTEQGDSAMYLCASSDNRSPITEAFFGQGTRLTVV.

This clonotype was observed many times. The V and J genes are TRBV20-1 and TRBJ2-3; 10 bases map to TRBD2. Unmatched junction bases numbered 5, after V lost 1 base and J lost 4 bases. This CDR3 contains 15 residues. Per germline, CDR1 DFQATT and CDR2 SNEGSKA (reference sequence). The CDR3 region is CSARGAGGLSDTQYF. As DNA, the CDR3 is TGCAGTGCTAGAGGAGCGGGGGGGTTATCAGATACGCAGTATTTT.

The CDR3 DNA reads as TGTGCCTGGAGTGTAACAAGACCCACGGAAAAACTGTTTTTT. Translating gives CAWSVTRPTEKLFF. The V gene is TRBV30, the J gene TRBJ1-4, with D unclear. CDR3 length: 14 amino acids. Germline assignment: CDR1 GTSNPN and CDR2 SVGIG (reference sequence). Trimming took 0 bases from V and 8 from J, leaving 13 bases between them.

Notes on this clonotype: This may be a read error: a much more frequent sequence differs by one nucleotide. The chain uses TRBV6-2 or TRBV6-3 and TRBJ1-5, with 7 bases fitting TRBD1. Germline V gene lookup returns CDR1 MNHEY and CDR2 SVGEGT. The CDR3 extends over 15 amino acids. The CDR3 DNA reads as TGTGCCAGCAGTTCACGAGGGGGCTTTAATCAGCCCCAGCCTTTT. It encodes CASSSRGGFNQPQPF.

In its sample, this clonotype was seen a few times. The chain has TRBV29-1 and TRBJ2-7; no reliable D call. Germline V gene lookup returns CDR1 SQVTM and CDR2 ANQGSEA. Trimming left V 3 bases short and J 9 bases short, with 15 bases between. The CDR3 is 12 amino acids. The CDR3 nucleotides read TGCAGCGTTGAGGGGTACTCTCGCGGGCAGTACTTC. It is translated as CSVEGYSRGQYF.

This clonotype was detected ten times or more. The chain uses TRBV12-3 or TRBV12-4 and TRBJ2-3; 10 nucleotides align to TRBD1. This CDR3 has 15 residues. V was clipped by 6 bases and J by 3 bases; unmatched bases: 6. The CDR3 DNA reads as TGTGCCAGCAGCCCGGACAGGGGGATGACAGATACGCAGTATTTT. Its translation is CASSPDRGMTDTQYF.

This clonotype was counted between two and nine times. This chain connects TRBV19 to TRBJ2-2, with 10 bases identical to TRBD1. V lost 3 bases to trimming and J lost 4 bases; unmatched junction nucleotides: 5. Germline-derived CDR1 and CDR2 are LNHDA and SQIVND (reference sequence). This CDR3 contains 16 residues. This CDR3 is CASSMGGQGRTGELFF. In DNA form, the CDR3 reads TGTGCCAGTAGTATGGGGGGACAGGGGCGCACCGGGGAGCTGTTTTTT.

This clonotype was found a few times. V usage is TRBV6-1 and J usage is TRBJ2-6; TRBD1 agrees at 10 bases. Per the germline V gene, CDR1 is MNHNS and CDR2 is SASEGT. This CDR3 is built from 16 residues. The junction had 4 bases not matched to a gene; V was cut back by 6 bases and J by 2 bases. CDR3 sequence reads: CASRWDRGTGANVLTF. CDR3 DNA sequence: TGTGCCAGCAGGTGGGACAGGGGAACTGGGGCCAACGTCCTGACTTTC.

This clonotype has at least ten counts. CDR3 nucleotides: TGCAGTGCTAGAGGGGAGTACGGGAGGGGGAACACTGAAGCTTTCTTT. Translation gives CSARGEYGRGNTEAFF. The chain employs TRBV20-1 and TRBJ1-1; possible D gene TRBD1, 5 bases. The V end lost 1 base, the J end lost 1 base, and 16 bases lay between the germline ends. The CDR3 is 16 residues long. The germline V gene has CDR1 DFQATT and CDR2 SNEGSKA (reference sequence).